The rows below give T cell receptor beta chains drawn from one sample of a study of cytomegalovirus exposure and HLA in healthy donors. The assay was immunoSEQ multiplex PCR, and TCRdb's table has in-frame clones only and misses some. This sample yields 130,000 or so clones, of which 8.5% to 10% are seen a single time; under 5.5% belongs to the top ten. Source material: PBMCs. The source of these receptors is a man between 35 and 55 years old in good health and CMV-seronegative. CDR3s include the opening cysteine and the closing phenylalanine or tryptophan. Fields, in order: clone size, V gene, J gene, D gene, CDR3 DNA, CDR3 protein. The D gene is left open where the match is weak. Clone size is not always given. Where it is, it says once, few, many or a class for expanded clones.

size: few; V: TRBV18; J: TRBJ1-5; D: TRBD1; DNA: TGTGCCAGCTCACCGGGACAGGGACTGCAGCCCCAGCATTTT; CDR3: CASSPGQGLQPQHF
size: -; V: TRBV10-1; J: TRBJ2-5; D: -; DNA: TGCGCCAGCAGTGGTCAGGGAATCGAGACCCAGTACTTC; CDR3: CASSGQGIETQYF
size: -; V: TRBV5-6; J: TRBJ2-7; D: -; DNA: TGTGCCAGCAGCCCAGGGTTCCACGAGCAGTACTTC; CDR3: CASSPGFHEQYF
size: -; V: TRBV19; J: TRBJ2-1; D: TRBD1; DNA: TGTGCCAGTAGTCTATATCCTCGGGACAGTTCCTACAATGAGCAGTTCTTC; CDR3: CASSLYPRDSSYNEQFF
size: -; V: TRBV7-9; J: TRBJ2-7; D: -; DNA: TGTGCCAGCAGCTCTCTTCTGGGGGGGCCGCATCCCTACGAGCAGTACTTC; CDR3: CASSSLLGGPHPYEQYF
size: -; V: TRBV19; J: TRBJ1-4; D: -; DNA: TGTGCCAGTAGTATAGAGGCGGAAGGTGAAAAACTGTTTTTT; CDR3: CASSIEAEGEKLFF
size: few; V: TRBV9; J: TRBJ2-3; D: TRBD2; DNA: TGTGCCAGCAGCGACGGGACTAAAAATACGCAGTATTTT; CDR3: CASSDGTKNTQYF
size: many; V: TRBV6-4; J: TRBJ1-1; D: -; DNA: TGTGCCAGCAGTCCGGGAGAGAACACTGAAGCTTTCTTT; CDR3: CASSPGENTEAFF
size: -; V: TRBV5-1; J: TRBJ1-6; D: -; DNA: TGCGCCAGCAGCTTGGATTATAATTCACCCCTACACTTT; CDR3: CASSLDYNSPLHF
size: few; V: TRBV10-3; J: TRBJ2-3; D: -; DNA: TGTGCCATCAGAGGTACAGGGTCAGATACGCAGTATTTT; CDR3: CAIRGTGSDTQYF
size: few; V: TRBV30; J: TRBJ1-6; D: -; DNA: TGTGCCTGGAGTGCCAGTTATGGCGGGAATTCACCCCTCCACTTT; CDR3: CAWSASYGGNSPLHF
size: -; V: TRBV7-9; J: TRBJ2-3; D: -; DNA: TGTGCCAGCAGCTTACTTGGACGGGACACAGATACGCAGTATTTT; CDR3: CASSLLGRDTDTQYF
size: few; V: TRBV9; J: TRBJ1-3; D: TRBD1; DNA: TGTGCCAGCAGCGTAGCAGGGACAGGAGGAAACACCATATATTTT; CDR3: CASSVAGTGGNTIYF
size: few; V: TRBV19; J: TRBJ1-2; D: -; DNA: TGTGCCAGTTGGGGAGGACACCGAACGTTTGGGTACACCTTC; CDR3: CASWGGHRTFGYTF
size: few; V: TRBV28; J: TRBJ1-1; D: -; DNA: TGTGCCAGCACCGATGTCGGTCCGAACACTGAAGCTTTCTTT; CDR3: CASTDVGPNTEAFF
size: -; V: TRBV13; J: TRBJ1-2; D: -; DNA: TGTGCCAGCAGCTTGGGGAGTGGGTATGGCTACACCTTC; CDR3: CASSLGSGYGYTF
size: few; V: TRBV14; J: TRBJ2-7; D: TRBD1; DNA: TGTGCCAGCAGCCCCCTACAGGGGAGCGAGCAGTACTTC; CDR3: CASSPLQGSEQYF
size: -; V: TRBV15; J: TRBJ1-3; D: -; DNA: TGTGCCACTAGCAGAGCCAGGGGATCGGGTGGAAACACCATATATTTT; CDR3: CATSRARGSGGNTIYF
size: -; V: TRBV15; J: TRBJ2-1; D: TRBD2; DNA: TGTGCCACCAGCAGCGACAACTTAGGACTAGCGGTATACAATGAGCAGTTCTTC; CDR3: CATSSDNLGLAVYNEQFF
size: many; V: TRBV5-6; J: TRBJ2-2; D: TRBD2; DNA: TGTGCCAGCAGCTTAAGATTAGCGGGCCACACCGGGGAGCTGTTTTTT; CDR3: CASSLRLAGHTGELFF
size: few; V: TRBV2; J: TRBJ2-5; D: TRBD2; DNA: TGTGCCAGCAGTGAAGGACTAGCGGGCCGGGTGACCCAGTACTTC; CDR3: CASSEGLAGRVTQYF
size: -; V: TRBV7-6; J: TRBJ2-7; D: TRBD1; DNA: TGTGCCAGCAGCTCTCCCGGGACAGGCATATACGAGCAGTACTTC; CDR3: CASSSPGTGIYEQYF
size: -; V: TRBV27; J: TRBJ2-1; D: TRBD2; DNA: TGTGCCAGCAGTTTGGCGGGGGATACCTACAATGAGCAGTTCTTC; CDR3: CASSLAGDTYNEQFF
size: -; V: TRBV9; J: TRBJ1-1; D: -; DNA: TGTGCCAGCAGTGCGACACCGAACACTGAAGCTTTCTTT; CDR3: CASSATPNTEAFF
size: few; V: TRBV5-1; J: TRBJ2-6; D: TRBD2; DNA: TGCGCCAGCAGCTCCGAGGGGTCTAGCGGTGGCTCTGGGGCCAACGTCCTGACTTTC; CDR3: CASSSEGSSGGSGANVLTF
size: -; V: TRBV6-5; J: TRBJ1-1; D: -; DNA: TGTGCCAGCAGTTACATGAGAAACACTGAAGCTTTCTTT; CDR3: CASSYMRNTEAFF
size: -; V: TRBV7-8; J: TRBJ1-5; D: -; DNA: TGTGCCAGCAGCAGCGACAGCTTCAATCAGCCCCAGCATTTT; CDR3: CASSSDSFNQPQHF
size: many; V: TRBV7-3; J: TRBJ2-3; D: TRBD2; DNA: TGTGCCAGCAGCGGATCGGGGGGTAGCACAGATACGCAGTATTTT; CDR3: CASSGSGGSTDTQYF
size: few; V: TRBV4-1; J: TRBJ2-7; D: -; DNA: TGCGCCAGCAGCCAAGGGGGACAACTCCCCTACGAGCAGTACTTC; CDR3: CASSQGGQLPYEQYF
size: -; V: TRBV30; J: TRBJ2-7; D: -; DNA: TGTGCCTGGAGTACAGGACACTCCTACGAGCAGTACTTC; CDR3: CAWSTGHSYEQYF
size: few; V: TRBV6-6; J: TRBJ1-6; D: -; DNA: TGTGCCAGCAGTTACTCACAGGACAGATATTCACCCCTCCACTTT; CDR3: CASSYSQDRYSPLHF
size: few; V: TRBV11-2; J: TRBJ2-1; D: TRBD2; DNA: TGTGCCAGCAGCTTAGTCGGGGGGGTAATGTTGTATGAGCAGTTCTTC; CDR3: CASSLVGGVMLYEQFF
size: -; V: TRBV7-9; J: TRBJ2-1; D: TRBD1; DNA: TGTGCCAGCAGCTTCCTAGGACAGGGATGGGATGAGCAGTTCTTC; CDR3: CASSFLGQGWDEQFF
size: -; V: TRBV2; J: TRBJ2-1; D: -; DNA: TGTGCCAGCAGCGTCAGGGGGGAAACCTACAATGAGCAGTTCTTC; CDR3: CASSVRGETYNEQFF
size: few; V: TRBV27; J: TRBJ1-2; D: -; DNA: TGTGCCAGCAGTTGGCGGGGCAACTATGGCTACACCTTC; CDR3: CASSWRGNYGYTF
size: -; V: TRBV29-1; J: TRBJ2-5; D: -; DNA: TGCAGCGTTGAAGTGGGGCCCCAGACCCAGTACTTC; CDR3: CSVEVGPQTQYF
size: -; V: TRBV2; J: TRBJ1-4; D: TRBD1; DNA: TGTGCCAGCAGTGAACTGACAGGGAATGGTGAAAAACTGTTTTTT; CDR3: CASSELTGNGEKLFF
size: -; V: TRBV11-2; J: TRBJ2-2; D: -; DNA: TGTGCCAGCAGCTTAGGTCCTTACACCGGGGAGCTGTTTTTT; CDR3: CASSLGPYTGELFF
size: -; V: TRBV30; J: TRBJ1-4; D: TRBD1; DNA: TGTGCCTGGGCCCCGGGACAGGGTTTTGAAAAACTGTTTTTT; CDR3: CAWAPGQGFEKLFF
size: -; V: TRBV28; J: TRBJ2-1; D: TRBD2; DNA: TGTGCCAGCACCCCGTCGGGAGGGGATTGGGATGAGCAGTTCTTC; CDR3: CASTPSGGDWDEQFF